The rows below give T cell receptor beta chains drawn from one sample of a study of cytomegalovirus exposure and HLA in healthy donors. TCRdb's table, derived via immunoSEQ multiplex PCR, lists solely in-frame clones and lacks some. The repertoire holds 64,000 or so clones, 70% seen once, with nearly 10% in the top ten. Sequences were obtained from PBMCs. These receptors originate from a woman in her fifties or sixties in good health and CMV-seropositive. CDR3s include the opening cysteine and the closing phenylalanine or tryptophan. D genes are given only for firm matches. Expanded clones get a size class; other rows say once, few or many, or leave the size out.

-,TRBJ2-1,-,TRBV18,TGTGCCAGCTCATTAAGCGGGTCAACTTGGGCGGATGAGCAGTTCTTC,CASSLSGSTWADEQFF
-,TRBJ1-2,-,TRBV18,TGTGCCAGCTCGCAGGGCCTAGCTAACTATGGCTACACCTTC,CASSQGLANYGYTF
once,TRBJ2-3,TRBD2,TRBV28,TGTGCCAGCAGTCCCCAGGGCAGCGGGGGGCCTACAGGGGATACGCAGTATTTT,CASSPQGSGGPTGDTQYF
-,TRBJ2-5,TRBD2,TRBV27,TGTGCCAGCAGTTTACTGTCTAGCGGGGGGAAGCAAGAGACCCAGTACTTC,CASSLLSSGGKQETQYF
-,TRBJ1-2,-,TRBV28,TGTGCCAGCAGTTTAGGGGGCCAATCTAACTATGGCTACACCTTC,CASSLGGQSNYGYTF
-,TRBJ2-1,TRBD1,TRBV28,TGTGCCAGCAGCCTAGGACAGGTATCCGTCTACAATGAGCAGTTCTTC,CASSLGQVSVYNEQFF
-,TRBJ2-3,-,TRBV2,TGTGCCAACCCGGGGGGCCCCTTCGGCACAGATACGCAGTATTTT,CANPGGPFGTDTQYF
few,TRBJ2-5,-,TRBV2,TGTGCCAGTAGGGAGCAAGAGACCCAGTACTTC,CASREQETQYF
many,TRBJ1-1,-,TRBV5-1,TGCGCCAGCAGCCCTTACTTAGGACAAGAGAACACTGAAGCTTTCTTT,CASSPYLGQENTEAFF
-,TRBJ1-1,-,TRBV10-2,TGCGCCAGCAAATTCGGGGGTCGTCCCGGGGGTGACACTGAAGCTTTCTTT,CASKFGGRPGGDTEAFF
few,TRBJ2-5,-,TRBV5-1,TGCGCCAGCAGCTTTAATACGGGGGACCAAGAGACCCAGTACTTC,CASSFNTGDQETQYF
-,TRBJ2-1,-,TRBV7-8,TGTGCCAGCAGCTTCGACAATGAGCAGTTCTTC,CASSFDNEQFF
-,TRBJ2-7,TRBD1,TRBV9,TGTGCCAGCAGCGTAGCCTGGACAGGGCTCTACGAGCAGTACTTC,CASSVAWTGLYEQYF
-,TRBJ1-4,-,TRBV7-2,TGTGCCAGCAGCTCCCGGACAGCCTGGAATGAAAAACTGTTTTTT,CASSSRTAWNEKLFF
few,TRBJ1-1,-,TRBV7-2,TGTGCCAGCAGCGTAAACAGGGAGACGAACACTGAAGCTTTCTTT,CASSVNRETNTEAFF
-,TRBJ1-5,-,TRBV4-1,TGCGCCAGCAGCCAAGATCGTCAGGGGACCTATCAGCCCCAGCATTTT,CASSQDRQGTYQPQHF
-,TRBJ2-3,-,TRBV13,TGTGCCAGCAGCTCCCCCCCGGGGGGCACAGATACGCAGTATTTT,CASSSPPGGTDTQYF
few,TRBJ2-7,-,TRBV5-1,TGCGCCAGCAGCTTCGGACAGATCCTCGAGCAGTACTTC,CASSFGQILEQYF
-,TRBJ2-7,TRBD2,TRBV6-5,TGTGCCAGCAGTTCTAGCGGGGACTCCTACGAGCAGTACTTC,CASSSSGDSYEQYF
-,TRBJ1-2,-,TRBV27,TGTGCCAGCAGTTTAGACAAGAAATATGGCTACACCTTC,CASSLDKKYGYTF
few,TRBJ1-2,TRBD1,TRBV6-6,TGTGCCAGCAGTTCCGGACAGGACTATGGCTACACCTTC,CASSSGQDYGYTF
many,TRBJ1-1,TRBD1,TRBV18,TGTGCCAGCTCGCGACAGGGGAACACTGAAGCTTTCTTT,CASSRQGNTEAFF
-,TRBJ1-2,TRBD1,TRBV18,TGTGCCAGCTCACCAACGACAGGGTTGGGCTATGGCTACACCTTC,CASSPTTGLGYGYTF
few,TRBJ2-7,TRBD1,TRBV4-1,TGCGCCAGCAGCCAAGATCCGGACAGGAGATACGAGCAGTACTTC,CASSQDPDRRYEQYF
once,TRBJ1-4,TRBD1,TRBV2,TGTGCCAGCAGTGAAAGAAACTCCGGACAGGGACATGAAAAACTGTTTTTT,CASSERNSGQGHEKLFF
-,TRBJ1-2,-,TRBV6-5,TGTGCCAGCAGTTACGGCTCCACCCCAGGGAATGGCTACACCTTC,CASSYGSTPGNGYTF
-,TRBJ2-7,-,TRBV29-1,TGCAGCGTTGGGACATTCTCCTACGAGCAGTACTTC,CSVGTFSYEQYF
-,TRBJ2-2,TRBD2,TRBV6-5,TGCGCCTGTAAGGCGGGAGGGACCGGGGAGCTGTTTTTT,CACKAGGTGELFF
-,TRBJ1-1,-,TRBV28,TGTGCCAGCAGTTTATACCGGGAGAAATACAGTGAAGCTTTCTTT,CASSLYREKYSEAFF
many,TRBJ1-3,TRBD1,TRBV5-5,TGTGCCAGCAGCTTGGAACACAGGGGCTATGGAAACACCATATATTTT,CASSLEHRGYGNTIYF